This T cell receptor beta chain stems from a study of control samples from healthy donors and cancer patients (dated by TCRdb to the early 2020s). The CDR3 has 15 amino acids, counting the end cysteine and phenylalanine. This entry keeps only the CDR3 DNA: 45 bases, framed from base 1. V drops 3 bases and J drops 1 base, leaving 12 bases in between. The germline V gene yields LGHNA for CDR1 and YSLEER for CDR2. The library came from the immunoSEQ multiplex PCR assay. The source is immuneACCESS, and TCRdb retained only in-frame sequences with V and J called. Part of the clones is not carried over; for the studies checked, unresolved V genes explain less than half of this, and the remainder is unexplained. Across this sample there are 130,000 or so clones, with 94% seen only once. Around 14% of the sample is taken by the ten largest. Note on this clone: No antigen is known for it. No quality values exist for individual bases; no much larger clone is one base distant.

Input material: blood. This receptor was obtained from a middle-aged man in good health. The V and J segments used are TRBV4-3 and TRBJ1-1, and perhaps TRBD1 as D gene, on 6 matching bases. CDR3 protein: CASSQQSRGNTEAFF. The DNA sequence is TGCGCCAGCAGCCAGCAATCCAGGGGGAACACTGAAGCTTTCTTT.